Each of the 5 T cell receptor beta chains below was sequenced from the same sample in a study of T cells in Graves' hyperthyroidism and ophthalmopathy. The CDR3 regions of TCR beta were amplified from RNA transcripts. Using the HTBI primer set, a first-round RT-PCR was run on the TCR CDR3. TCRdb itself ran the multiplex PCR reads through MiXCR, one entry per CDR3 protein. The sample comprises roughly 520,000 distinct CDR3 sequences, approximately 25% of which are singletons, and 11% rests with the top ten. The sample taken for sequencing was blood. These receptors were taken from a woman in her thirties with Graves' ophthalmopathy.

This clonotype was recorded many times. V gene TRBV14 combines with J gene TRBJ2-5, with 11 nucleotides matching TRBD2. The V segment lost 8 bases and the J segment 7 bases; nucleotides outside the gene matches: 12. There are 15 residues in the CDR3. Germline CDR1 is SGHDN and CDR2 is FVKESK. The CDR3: CASGTSGYRRGTQYF. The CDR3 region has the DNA TGTGCCAGCGGGACTAGCGGCTACCGGCGAGGGACCCAGTACTTC. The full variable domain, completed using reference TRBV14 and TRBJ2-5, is EAGVTQFPSHSVIEKGQTVTLRCDPISGHDNLYWYRRVMGKEIKFLLHFVKESKQDESGMPNNRFLAERTGGTYSTLKVQPAELEDSGVYFCASGTSGYRRGTQYFGPGTRLLVL.

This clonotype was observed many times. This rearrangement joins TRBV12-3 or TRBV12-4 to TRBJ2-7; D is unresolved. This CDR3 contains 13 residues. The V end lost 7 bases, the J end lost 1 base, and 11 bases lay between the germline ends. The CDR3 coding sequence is TGTGCCAGCACTGCTGCCTATTCCTACGAGCAGTACTTC. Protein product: CASTAAYSYEQYF.

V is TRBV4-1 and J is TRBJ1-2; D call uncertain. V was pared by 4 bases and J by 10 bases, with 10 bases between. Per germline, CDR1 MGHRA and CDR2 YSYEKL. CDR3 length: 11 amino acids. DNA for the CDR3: TGCGCCAGCAGCCGCGACACGGTCTACACCTTC. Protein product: CASSRDTVYTF.

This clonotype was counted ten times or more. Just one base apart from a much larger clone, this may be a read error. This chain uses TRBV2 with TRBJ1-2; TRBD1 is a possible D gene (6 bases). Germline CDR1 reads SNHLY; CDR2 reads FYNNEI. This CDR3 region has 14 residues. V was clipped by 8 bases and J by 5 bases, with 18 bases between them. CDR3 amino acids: CASRGDTGGYGYTF. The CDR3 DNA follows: TGTGCCAGCCGCGGGGACACGGGGGGTTATGGCTACACCTTC.

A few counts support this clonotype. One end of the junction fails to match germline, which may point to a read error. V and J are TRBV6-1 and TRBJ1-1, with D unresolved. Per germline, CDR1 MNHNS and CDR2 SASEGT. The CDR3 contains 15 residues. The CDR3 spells CASCESRNTNTEAFF. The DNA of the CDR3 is TGTGCCAGCTGTGAGAGTCGTAACACAAACACTGAAGCTTTCTTT.